The subject of this entry is one TCR beta chain. Sequenced by immunoSEQ multiplex PCR; TCRdb stores in-frame clones only, minus some. The sample carries roughly 9,700 clones, roughly a third recorded once. This record comes from a study of graft-versus-host responses after intestinal transplantation. Study overall: Once they had received anti-thymocyte globulin induction, all recipients took tacrolimus and steroids for three to four years.

There are 14 residues in the CDR3. Germline V CDR1 and CDR2: MNHEY, SMNVEV (reference sequence). V dropped 6 bases and J dropped 4 bases, with 13 bases sitting between them. Each mixed lymphocyte reaction held around 200,000 CFSE-labeled responders and around 200,000 irradiated violet-dye-labeled stimulators. The input for sequencing was alloreactive CD8+ T cells from a mixed lymphocyte reaction culture, taken before intestinal transplant. Subset indicated: CFSE-low proliferating T cells sorted from roughly 6-day pre-transplant mixed lymphocyte reaction (GvH or HvG direction). This clonotype originated in a human patient who received an intestinal transplant. This chain joins TRBV27 and TRBJ2-1, with D perhaps TRBD1 (8 bases). The CDR3 sequence: CASSHRGGYNEQFF. The DNA for the CDR3 is TGTGCCAGCAGCCACAGGGGGGGTTACAATGAGCAGTTCTTC.